This TCR beta chain was sequenced in a study of post-analysis software for immune sequencing data. Study findings and constraints: Patients carried roughly five TRBV segments more frequently than controls did, and TRBV5-6, TRBV5-1 and TRBV20-1 were among them.

Per germline, CDR1 DFQATT and CDR2 SNEGSKA (reference sequence). The ends were cut back, 6 bases at V and 1 base at J, with 14 bases in the middle. This CDR3 contains 14 residues. Unique molecular identifiers were carried by the TCR beta cDNA libraries. TCRdb processed the PCR reads anew with MiXCR; each CDR3 protein has one entry. Of fewer than 600,000 distinct CDR3 sequences listed, under 55% are singletons. As regards this clonotype: Its specificity is unknown.

The rearrangement links TRBV20-1 to TRBJ2-3; maybe TRBD2 (5 bases). The clonotype comes from a girl aged 5 to 17 with multiple sclerosis. Sample: blood. The CDR3 reads CSARTLARTDTQYF. The CDR3 nucleotides are TGCAGTGCACGGACTCTGGCCCGCACAGATACGCAGTATTTT.